Presented here are 15 T cell receptor beta chains from one specimen sequenced in a study of T cell responses to AZD1222 COVID-19 vaccine. Assay used: immunoSEQ multiplex PCR; TCRdb lists only in-frame clones, some missing. The sample records 200,000 to 250,000 clones, roughly 91% being singletons. The material sequenced was peripheral blood, taken on day 0 of MenACWY control vaccination. The receptor set was obtained from an adult in good health.

The chain is built from TRBV3-1 (or the pseudogene TRBV3-2) and TRBJ1-3; TRBD1 might be the D (5 bases). The length of the CDR3 is 16 residues. The V gene's germline CDR1 is LGHDT and CDR2 YNNKEL (reference sequence). V lost 4 bases and J 0 bases, leaving 13 bases between the germline ends. The CDR3 spells CASSLAGTYSGNTIYF. CDR3 nucleotides: TGTGCCAGCAGCCTAGCCGGGACGTACTCTGGAAACACCATATATTTT.

This CDR3 reads CASSESGQGRRSYEQYF. Here the CDR3 DNA reads TGTGCCAGCAGTGAATCCGGACAGGGGAGAAGGTCCTACGAGCAGTACTTC. The rearrangement links TRBV28 to TRBJ2-7, with TRBD1 matching 9 bases. CDR3 length: 17 amino acids. V lost 5 bases and J lost 1; bases outside the gene matches: 12. Germline V lookup: CDR1 MDHEN, CDR2 SYDVKM.

The chain has TRBV6-5 and TRBJ1-1, with D perhaps TRBD1 (6 bases). This CDR3 is built from 14 residues. Trimming left V 7 bases short and J 4 bases short, with 16 bases between. From germline, CDR1 is MNHEY and CDR2 SVGAGI. CDR3 nucleotides: TGTGCCAGCATACAAACTGGGGGGGCCACTGAAGCTTTCTTT. Protein sequence: CASIQTGGATEAFF.

The chain has TRBV12-5 and TRBJ2-7, with D possibly matching TRBD2 (5 bases). Per the germline V gene, CDR1 is LGHNT and CDR2 is FRNRAP. The CDR3 contains 13 residues. Deletions cut 1 base from V and 3 bases from J, with 7 bases between. The CDR3 sequence: CASGLGTSYEQYF. The CDR3 DNA follows: TGTGCTAGTGGTTTGGGAACTAGCTACGAGCAGTACTTC.

The V gene is TRBV6-5, the J gene TRBJ1-2; D gene unclear. The CDR3 has 13 residues. The V end lost 10 bases, the J end lost 2 bases, and 14 bases lay between the germline ends. The germline CDR1 and CDR2 sequences are MNHEY and SVGAGI. The CDR3 DNA sequence: TGTGCCACTAGTGGGCCCCTCAACTATGGCTACACCTTC. It yields the protein CATSGPLNYGYTF.

This sequence joins TRBV10-2 and TRBJ1-5; D might be TRBD1 (6 bases). This CDR3 comprises 17 residues. Between the trimmed V and J ends, which lost 3 bases and 4 bases, there was a span of 19 bases. The germline CDR1 and CDR2 sequences are WSHSY and SAAADI. CDR3 sequence reads: CASSDRGLGQNNQPQHF. The CDR3 DNA reads as TGCGCCAGCAGTGATAGGGGACTCGGACAGAATAATCAGCCCCAGCATTTT.

This clone was seen just once. The chain carries TRBV2 and TRBJ2-3; 13 nucleotides line up with TRBD2. The CDR3 runs to 13 residues. The germline gives CDR1 SNHLY, CDR2 FYNNEI. V lost 5 bases and J lost 13; bases outside the gene matches: 6. The CDR3 sequence: CASSFGTSGAKYF. CDR3 coding DNA: TGTGCCAGCAGTTTCGGGACTAGCGGGGCCAAGTATTTT.

This clone was counted only a few times. The rearrangement joins TRBV30 to TRBJ2-2; no clear D. V lost 0 bases to trimming and J lost 6 bases, with 11 bases between them. CDR3 size: 14 residues. Germline lookup yields CDR1 GTSNPN and CDR2 SVGIG (reference sequence). CDR3 sequence reads: CAWSVPLVAGELFF. The DNA for the CDR3 is TGTGCCTGGAGTGTACCCCTAGTTGCCGGGGAGCTGTTTTTT.

The chain combines TRBV10-3 with TRBJ2-1; 7 nucleotides align to TRBD2. CDR1 and CDR2 (germline): ENHRY, SYGVKD. This CDR3 is 14 amino acids long. The V gene end was trimmed by 6 bases and the J gene end by 3 bases; junction bases not matched to a gene: 5. CDR3 DNA sequence: TGTGCCATCAGCCCAGCGGGGAACTACAATGAGCAGTTCTTC. Its translation: CAISPAGNYNEQFF.

The CDR3 DNA reads as TGTGCCAGCAGTGAAGCGTTACCATTTCTAAACACTGAAGCTTTCTTT. It codes for CASSEALPFLNTEAFF. The rearrangement links TRBV6-1 to TRBJ1-1; D remains ambiguous. Per the germline V gene, CDR1 is MNHNS and CDR2 is SASEGT. The CDR3 is 16 residues long. The V end was cut by 0 bases, the J end by 2 bases, with 13 bases between.

The genes are TRBV2 and TRBJ2-5, with D unclear. This CDR3 is built from 12 residues. Trimming pared 4 bases from V and 9 bases from J, leaving 12 bases between. Germline V gene data show CDR1 as SNHLY and CDR2 as FYNNEI. DNA of the CDR3: TGTGCCAGCAGTGGGGTGATTCGGGCCCAGTACTTC. Translating it yields CASSGVIRAQYF.

Here the CDR3 DNA reads TGTGCCAGCAGCTTGGGGGATGTATATGGCTACACCTTC. Protein: CASSLGDVYGYTF. This chain links TRBV5-6 with TRBJ1-2; D remains ambiguous. Per germline, CDR1 SGHDT and CDR2 YYEEEE. Trimming removed 0 bases from V and 5 bases from J, with 8 bases in between. The CDR3 spans 13 residues.

The rearrangement joins TRBV28 to TRBJ1-1; D possibly corresponds to TRBD1 (6 bases). CDR3 length equals 15 residues. CDR1 is MDHEN, CDR2 SYDVKM, per germline. V lost 6 bases to trimming and J lost 1 base, with 15 bases between them. The CDR3 loop is CASSRLGHRNTEAFF. CDR3 DNA sequence: TGTGCCAGCAGCCGTCTGGGACACCGGAACACTGAAGCTTTCTTT.

The rearrangement joins TRBV15 to TRBJ1-1, with 8 bases that match TRBD1. Trimming took 5 bases from V and 1 from J; bases not matched to a gene: 6. This CDR3 is 15 amino acids long. Germline CDR1 LNHNV, CDR2 YYDKDF (reference sequence). CDR3 DNA sequence: TGTGCCACCAGCGGCAGAGACAGGGGGAACACTGAAGCTTTCTTT. Translated: CATSGRDRGNTEAFF.

This clone has only a few counts. In the same sample, other DNA sequences code for this CDR3. V and J are TRBV6-4 and TRBJ1-1; D gene unclear. CDR1 is MRHNA, CDR2 SNTAGT, per germline. The length of the CDR3 is 15 residues. The V gene lost 0 bases and the J gene lost 1 base, with 9 bases spanning the gap. CDR3 DNA sequence: TGTGCCAGCAGTGACTCCTCTGGCGGGAACACTGAAGCTTTCTTT. It codes for CASSDSSGGNTEAFF.